The clone carrying this TCR beta chain appeared a few times. The antigen is undetermined. The investigators reverse transcribed all of the isolated RNA, so they sequenced expressed TCRB transcripts. TCRdb's table, derived via immunoSEQ multiplex PCR, lists solely in-frame clones and lacks some. The data hold 640,000 or so clones, with more than 13% observed a single time. Germline V gene lookup returns CDR1 SQVTM and CDR2 ANQGSEA. V lost 6 bases and J 9 bases, leaving 21 bases between the germline ends. The CDR3 has 14 amino acids. This record comes from a study of beta chain features in type 1 diabetes. Whole-study results and caveats: Patients with type 1 diabetes showed fewer VDJ junction insertions and more deletions. Using cDNA template may skew counts toward highly expressing activated cells. When Type 1 diabetes patients were examined, their TCRB CDR3s proved moderately but significantly shorter in all four CD4+ subsets.

A sort by CD45RO/CCR7/CD25/CD127/CD95/CD27 yielded CD4+ naive, central memory, regulatory and stem cell-like memory cells. Purity above 98% was achieved in all sorted populations. V gene TRBV29-1 combines with J gene TRBJ2-1, with D possibly TRBD2 on 6 matching bases. Material for sequencing was naive CD4+ T cells from blood. This receptor was identified in a man younger than 35 with type 1 diabetes. The CDR3 spells CSVSRTTHVAEQFF. CDR3 bases: TGCAGCGTCTCCCGGACTACCCATGTAGCTGAGCAGTTCTTC.